This TCR beta chain comes out of a study of identical twins. Germline V lookup: CDR1 SGHRS, CDR2 YFSETQ. Trimming took off 4 bases at V and 8 bases at J, with 13 bases between the two ends. This CDR3 has 14 amino acids. TCRdb fed the 5' RACE reads into MiXCR, producing one record per CDR3 protein. This sample has some 1,600,000 distinct CDR3 sequences, with less than 40% found just once. This clonotype was observed a handful of times. The chain recombines TRBV5-1 with TRBJ1-6, with D perhaps matching TRBD1 (5 bases). The sequence was obtained from a newborn girl in good health. Specimen: cord blood. CDR3 nucleotides: TGCGCCAGCAGCCTCGACAGTAGCTATTCACCCCTCCACTTT. Protein sequence: CASSLDSSYSPLHF.